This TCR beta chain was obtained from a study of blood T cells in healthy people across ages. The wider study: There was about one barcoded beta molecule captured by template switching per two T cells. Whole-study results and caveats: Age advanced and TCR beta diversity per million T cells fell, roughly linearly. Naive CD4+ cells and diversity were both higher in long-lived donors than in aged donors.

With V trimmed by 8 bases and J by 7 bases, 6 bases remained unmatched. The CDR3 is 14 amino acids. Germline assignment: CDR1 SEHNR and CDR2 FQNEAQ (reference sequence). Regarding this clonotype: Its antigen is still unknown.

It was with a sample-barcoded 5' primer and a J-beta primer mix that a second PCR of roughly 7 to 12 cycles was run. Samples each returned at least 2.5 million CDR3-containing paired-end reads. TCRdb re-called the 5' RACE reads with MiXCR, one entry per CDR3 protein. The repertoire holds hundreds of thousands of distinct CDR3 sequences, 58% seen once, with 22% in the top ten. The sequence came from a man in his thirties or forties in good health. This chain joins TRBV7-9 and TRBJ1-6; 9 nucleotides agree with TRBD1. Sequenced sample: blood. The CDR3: CASQDRGWNSPLHF. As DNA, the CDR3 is TGTGCCAGCCAGGACAGGGGATGGAATTCACCCCTCCACTTT. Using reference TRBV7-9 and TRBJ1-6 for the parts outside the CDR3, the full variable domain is DTGVSQNPRHKITKRGQNVTFRCDPISEHNRLYWYRQTLGQGPEFLTYFQNEAQLEKSRLLSDRFSAERPKGSFSTLEIQRTEQGDSAMYLCASQDRGWNSPLHFGNGTRLTVT.